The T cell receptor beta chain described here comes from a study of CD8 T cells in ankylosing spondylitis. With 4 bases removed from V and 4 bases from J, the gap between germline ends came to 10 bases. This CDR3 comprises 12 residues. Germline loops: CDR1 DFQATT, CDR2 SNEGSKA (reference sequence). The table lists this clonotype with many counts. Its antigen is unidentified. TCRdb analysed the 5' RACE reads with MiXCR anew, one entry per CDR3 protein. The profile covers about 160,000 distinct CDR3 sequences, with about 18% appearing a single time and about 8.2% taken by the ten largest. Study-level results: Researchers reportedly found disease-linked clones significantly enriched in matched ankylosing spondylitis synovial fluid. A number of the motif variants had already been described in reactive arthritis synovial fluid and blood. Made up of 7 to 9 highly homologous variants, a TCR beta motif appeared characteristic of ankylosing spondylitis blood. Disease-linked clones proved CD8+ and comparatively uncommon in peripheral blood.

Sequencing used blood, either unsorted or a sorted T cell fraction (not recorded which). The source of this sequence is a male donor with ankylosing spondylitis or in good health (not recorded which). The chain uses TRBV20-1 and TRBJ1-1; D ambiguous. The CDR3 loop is CSAKGIGTEAFF. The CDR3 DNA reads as TGCAGTGCTAAAGGGATTGGCACTGAAGCTTTCTTT.